One sample yielded the 18 T cell receptor beta chains listed below, sequenced in a study of blood T cell repertoires in COVID-19 (dated by TCRdb to 2020 to 2021). Library creation used the immunoSEQ multiplex PCR assay. Here the immuneACCESS table is served through TCRdb, limited to in-frame sequences with V and J called. Missing clones are a known gap in these copies; in checked studies unresolved V genes cover under half, and the rest lacks a known reason. The sample table holds about 230,000 clones, of which less than 85% were seen once. Of the sample, around 2.6% falls within the top ten clones. The specimen sequenced was peripheral blood. All receptors come from a woman between 65 and 79 years old with active or convalescent COVID-19.

The chain combines TRBV5-1 with TRBJ2-7; TRBD1 is a possible D gene (6 bases). Germline lookup yields CDR1 SGHRS and CDR2 YFSETQ. The length of the CDR3 is 16 residues. The V end lost 0 bases, the J end lost 5 bases, and 18 bases lay between the germline ends. The CDR3 protein is CASSLGWGLSGNEQYF. The DNA of the CDR3 is TGCGCCAGCAGCTTGGGATGGGGGCTGTCGGGGAACGAGCAGTACTTC.

The V gene is TRBV2, the J gene TRBJ2-3; TRBD2 matches at 15 bases. This CDR3 has 18 amino acids. CDR1 SNHLY and CDR2 FYNNEI come from the germline V gene. Unmatched junction bases numbered 7, after V lost 0 bases and J lost 6 bases. The DNA of the CDR3 is TGTGCCAGCAGTGAAGCACGGACTAGCGGGGGGGGTTGGGATACGCAGTATTTT. Protein: CASSEARTSGGGWDTQYF.

The rearrangement uses TRBV5-1 and TRBJ2-1; D is unresolved. V shed 0 bases and J shed 2 bases, with 6 bases lying between them. The CDR3 contains 14 residues. Looked up from germline, CDR1 is SGHRS and CDR2 is YFSETQ. The CDR3 bases are TGCGCCAGCAGCTTGGTATTTACCTACAATGAGCAGTTCTTC. Translation gives CASSLVFTYNEQFF.

This sequence joins TRBV4-3 and TRBJ2-2; D is undetermined. Trimming left V 2 bases short and J 0 bases short, with 10 bases between. CDR1 is LGHNA, CDR2 YSLEER, per germline. This CDR3 has 16 amino acids. DNA of the CDR3: TGCGCCAGCAGCCAACAGACACTCGCGAACACCGGGGAGCTGTTTTTT. Amino acid sequence: CASSQQTLANTGELFF.

The CDR3 nucleotides read TGCGCCAGCAGTGAGACCCTAACCGGGACACGGGGCGAGCCCCAGCATTTT. Translated: CASSETLTGTRGEPQHF. The rearrangement links TRBV10-2 to TRBJ1-5, with D possibly being TRBD1 (6 bases). This CDR3 has 17 residues. V lost 2 bases and J lost 8, with 22 bases in between. Germline V CDR1 and CDR2: WSHSY, SAAADI.

The V gene is TRBV5-1, the J gene TRBJ2-3, with D possibly being TRBD2 (6 bases). The CDR3 is made up of 17 amino acids. V lost 3 bases to trimming and J lost 0 bases, with 17 bases between them. Germline V CDR1 and CDR2: SGHRS, YFSETQ. The CDR3 sequence: CASSSVGASESTDTQYF. The CDR3 bases are TGCGCCAGCAGCTCAGTAGGCGCTAGCGAGAGCACAGATACGCAGTATTTT.

The V and J genes are TRBV28 and TRBJ2-7; D is perhaps TRBD2 (5 bases). CDR1 and CDR2 from the germline V gene are MDHEN and SYDVKM. Trimming took 7 bases from V and 2 from J, leaving 15 bases between them. The CDR3 sequence is 14 residues long. CDR3 protein: CASTLTRTAYEQYF. In DNA, the CDR3 is TGTGCCAGCACCTTAACTAGGACGGCCTACGAGCAGTACTTC.

The chain carries TRBV27 and TRBJ1-2; weak D call: TRBD1 (5 bases). This CDR3 spans 13 amino acids. The V and J ends lost 5 bases and 5 bases respectively, with 12 bases between them. Germline values: CDR1 MNHEY, CDR2 SMNVEV (reference sequence). The CDR3 reads CASSPGRTYGYTF. CDR3 DNA: TGTGCCAGCAGTCCTGGACGGACATATGGCTACACCTTC.

V is TRBV3-1 (or the pseudogene TRBV3-2) and J is TRBJ2-5; 10 positions match TRBD2. Germline CDR1 LGHDT, CDR2 YNNKEL (reference sequence). The CDR3 totals 15 residues. V was clipped by 2 bases and J by 4 bases; unmatched bases: 4. Here the CDR3 reads CASSQWTSGRETQYF. The CDR3 region has the DNA TGTGCCAGCAGCCAATGGACTAGCGGTAGAGAGACCCAGTACTTC.

V and J are TRBV2 and TRBJ1-5; possibly TRBD1 for D (5 bases). V lost 8 bases and J lost 5, with 10 bases in between. Germline CDR1 is SNHLY and CDR2 is FYNNEI. CDR3 size: 12 residues. CDR3 protein: CASEGDHQPQHF. CDR3 coding DNA: TGTGCCAGCGAAGGGGATCATCAGCCCCAGCATTTT.

The chain combines TRBV29-1 with TRBJ2-1; D might be TRBD2 (5 bases). CDR1 and CDR2 (germline): SQVTM, ANQGSEA. The CDR3 length is 13 residues. V dropped 6 bases and J dropped 8 bases, with 17 bases sitting between them. CDR3 DNA: TGCAGCGTCCTCGGAGGCGGGTGGGATGAGCAGTTCTTC. The encoded protein is CSVLGGGWDEQFF.

J is TRBJ1-5 and V is TRBV30, with D perhaps TRBD1 (6 bases). CDR3 length: 12 amino acids. V was pared by 3 bases and J by 4 bases, with 7 bases between. Per germline, CDR1 GTSNPN and CDR2 SVGIG (reference sequence). The CDR3 DNA reads as TGTGCCTGGAGACAGGGAAATCAGCCCCAGCATTTT. Amino acid sequence: CAWRQGNQPQHF.

V and J are TRBV3-1 (or the pseudogene TRBV3-2) and TRBJ1-1; no reliable D call. This CDR3 is 12 amino acids long. CDR1 and CDR2 (germline): LGHDT, YNNKEL (reference sequence). The ends were cut back, 4 bases at V and 11 bases at J, with 14 bases in the middle. CDR3 loop: CASSPNRGSAFF. DNA for the CDR3: TGTGCCAGCAGCCCCAACCGAGGGAGCGCTTTCTTT.

The gene calls are TRBV19 and TRBJ2-1; D is uncertain. CDR1 is LNHDA, CDR2 SQIVND, per germline (reference sequence). This CDR3 contains 12 residues. V lost 0 bases and J 9 bases, leaving 6 bases between the germline ends. Written as DNA, the CDR3 is TGTGCCAGTAGTATAGACCGTCTTGAGCAGTTCTTC. Translated: CASSIDRLEQFF.

This sequence joins TRBV10-3 and TRBJ2-7, with a weak D call TRBD2 (5 bases). V was shortened by 7 bases and J by 4 bases, with 14 bases between the two germline ends. This CDR3 is built from 13 residues. Germline CDR1 and CDR2: ENHRY and SYGVKD. CDR3 amino acids: CAITEGVGYEQYF. The DNA of the CDR3 is TGTGCCATCACAGAGGGCGTTGGTTACGAGCAGTACTTC.

This clone was picked up one time. The V call is TRBV5-8, the J call TRBJ2-5; TRBD2 aligns across 15 bases. CDR1 and CDR2 (germline): SGHTS, YDEGEE. V was pared by 6 bases and J by 0 bases, with 6 bases of the junction left unmatched. The CDR3 is 17 amino acids. CDR3 in DNA: TGTGCCAGCACCCCTGGACTAGCGGGGGGGTACCAAGAGACCCAGTACTTC. This codes for CASTPGLAGGYQETQYF.

The chain uses TRBV7-8 and TRBJ1-1; D may be TRBD1 (5 bases). The germline CDR1 and CDR2 sequences are SGHVS and FQNEAQ. The CDR3 covers 13 residues. Trimming took off 5 bases at V and 7 bases at J, with 14 bases between the two ends. As DNA, the CDR3 is TGTGCCAGCAGCCGACCCCAGGGTAATGAAGCTTTCTTT. It codes for CASSRPQGNEAFF.

This chain uses TRBV18 with TRBJ1-4; possible D gene TRBD1, 5 bases. Between the trimmed V and J ends, which lost 0 bases and 7 bases, there was a span of 15 bases. CDR1 and CDR2 from the germline V gene are KGHSH and LQKENI. The CDR3 runs 16 residues. CDR3 region: CASSPPGPGQAEKLFF. The CDR3 region has the DNA TGTGCCAGCTCACCACCGGGGCCAGGGCAGGCTGAAAAACTGTTTTTT.